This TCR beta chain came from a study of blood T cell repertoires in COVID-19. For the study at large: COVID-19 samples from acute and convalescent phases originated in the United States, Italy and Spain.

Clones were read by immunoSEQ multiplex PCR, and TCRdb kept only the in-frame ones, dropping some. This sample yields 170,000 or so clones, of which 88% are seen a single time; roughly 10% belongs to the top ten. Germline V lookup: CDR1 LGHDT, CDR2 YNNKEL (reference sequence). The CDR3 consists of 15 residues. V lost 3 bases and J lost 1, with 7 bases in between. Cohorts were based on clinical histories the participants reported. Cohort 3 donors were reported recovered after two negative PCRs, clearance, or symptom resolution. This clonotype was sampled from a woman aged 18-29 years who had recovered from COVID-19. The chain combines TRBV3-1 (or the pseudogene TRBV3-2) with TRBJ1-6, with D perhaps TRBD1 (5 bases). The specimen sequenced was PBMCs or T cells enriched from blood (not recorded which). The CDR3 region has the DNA TGTGCCAGCAGCCATAGGGGATCCTATAATTCACCCCTCCACTTT. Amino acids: CASSHRGSYNSPLHF.